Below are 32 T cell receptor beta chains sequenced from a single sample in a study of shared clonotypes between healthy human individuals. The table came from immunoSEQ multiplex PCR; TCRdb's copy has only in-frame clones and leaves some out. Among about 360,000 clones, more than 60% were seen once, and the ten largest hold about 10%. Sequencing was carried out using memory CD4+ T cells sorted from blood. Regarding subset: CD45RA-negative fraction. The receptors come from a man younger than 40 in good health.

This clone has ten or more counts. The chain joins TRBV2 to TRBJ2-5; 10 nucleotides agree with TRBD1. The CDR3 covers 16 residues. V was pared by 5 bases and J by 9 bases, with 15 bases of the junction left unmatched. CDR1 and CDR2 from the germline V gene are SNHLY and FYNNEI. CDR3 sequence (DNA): TGTGCCAGCAGTACCAGAAGACAGGGGGCAGCGGGGGCCCAGTACTTC. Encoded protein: CASSTRRQGAAGAQYF.

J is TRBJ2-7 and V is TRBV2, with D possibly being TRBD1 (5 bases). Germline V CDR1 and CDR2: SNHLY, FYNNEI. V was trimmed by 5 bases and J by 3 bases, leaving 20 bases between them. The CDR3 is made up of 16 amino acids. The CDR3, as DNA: TGTGCCAGCAGTCTCACCGCAGGGAAACTACTCTACGAGCAGTACTTC. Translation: CASSLTAGKLLYEQYF.

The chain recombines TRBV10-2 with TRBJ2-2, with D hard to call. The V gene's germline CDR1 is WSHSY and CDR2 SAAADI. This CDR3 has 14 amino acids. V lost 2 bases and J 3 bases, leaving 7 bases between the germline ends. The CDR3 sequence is CASSEVRDTGELFF. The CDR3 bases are TGCGCCAGCAGTGAGGTCCGAGACACCGGGGAGCTGTTTTTT.

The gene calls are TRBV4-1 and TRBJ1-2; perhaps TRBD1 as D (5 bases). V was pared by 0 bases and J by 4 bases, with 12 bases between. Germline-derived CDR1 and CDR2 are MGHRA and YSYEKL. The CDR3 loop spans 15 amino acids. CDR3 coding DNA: TGCGCCAGCAGCCAAGATCGGGGGGACTTCTATGGCTACACCTTC. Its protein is CASSQDRGDFYGYTF.

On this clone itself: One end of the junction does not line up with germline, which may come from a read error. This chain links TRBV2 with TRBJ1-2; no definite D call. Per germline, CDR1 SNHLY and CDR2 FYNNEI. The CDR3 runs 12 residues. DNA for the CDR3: TGTGCCAGCAGCGAAGAAAACTATGGCTACACCTTC. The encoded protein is CASSEENYGYTF.

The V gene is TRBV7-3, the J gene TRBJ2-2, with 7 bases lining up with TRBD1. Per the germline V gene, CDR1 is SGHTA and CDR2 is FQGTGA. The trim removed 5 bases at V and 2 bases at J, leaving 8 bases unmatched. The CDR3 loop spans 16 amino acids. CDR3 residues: CASSPPGQRNTGELFF. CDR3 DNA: TGTGCCAGCAGCCCTCCGGGACAGAGAAACACCGGGGAGCTGTTTTTT. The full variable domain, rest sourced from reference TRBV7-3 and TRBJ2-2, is GAGVSQTPSNKVTEKGKYVELRCDPISGHTALYWYRQSLGQGPEFLIYFQGTGAADDSGLPNDRFFAVRPEGSVSTLKIQRTERGDSAVYLCASSPPGQRNTGELFFGEGSRLTVL.

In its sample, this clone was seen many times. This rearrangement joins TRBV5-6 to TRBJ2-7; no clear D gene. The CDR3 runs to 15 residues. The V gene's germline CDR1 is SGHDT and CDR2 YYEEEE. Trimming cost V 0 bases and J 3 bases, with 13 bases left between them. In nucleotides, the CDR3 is TGTGCCAGCAGCTTGGGGTCGCTCAGAATCTACGAGCAGTACTTC. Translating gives CASSLGSLRIYEQYF.

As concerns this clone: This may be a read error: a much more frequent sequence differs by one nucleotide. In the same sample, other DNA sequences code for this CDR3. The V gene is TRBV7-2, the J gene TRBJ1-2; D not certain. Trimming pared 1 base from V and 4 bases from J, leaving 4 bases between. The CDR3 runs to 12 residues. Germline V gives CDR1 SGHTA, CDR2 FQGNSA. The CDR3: CASSLDGYGYTF. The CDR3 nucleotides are TGTGCCAGCAGCTTAGACGGCTATGGCTACACCTTC.

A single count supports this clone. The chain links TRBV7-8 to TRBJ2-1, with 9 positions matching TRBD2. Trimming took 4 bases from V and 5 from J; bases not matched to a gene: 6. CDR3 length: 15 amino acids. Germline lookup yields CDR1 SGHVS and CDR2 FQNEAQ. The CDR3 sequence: CASSSRLAANNEQFF. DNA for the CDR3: TGTGCCAGCAGCTCGCGACTAGCGGCTAACAATGAGCAGTTCTTC. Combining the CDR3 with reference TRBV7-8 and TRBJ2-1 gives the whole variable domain GAGVSQSPRYKVAKRGQDVALRCDPISGHVSLFWYQQALGQGPEFLTYFQNEAQLDKSGLPSDRFFAERPEGSVSTLKIQRTQQEDSAVYLCASSSRLAANNEQFFGPGTRLTVL.

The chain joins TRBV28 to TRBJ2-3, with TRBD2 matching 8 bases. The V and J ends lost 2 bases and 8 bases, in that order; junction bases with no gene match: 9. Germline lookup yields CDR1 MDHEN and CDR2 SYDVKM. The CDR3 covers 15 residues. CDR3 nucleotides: TGTGCCAGCAGTTTAGGAAGCGGGAGTTGGGGTACGCAGTATTTT. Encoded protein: CASSLGSGSWGTQYF.

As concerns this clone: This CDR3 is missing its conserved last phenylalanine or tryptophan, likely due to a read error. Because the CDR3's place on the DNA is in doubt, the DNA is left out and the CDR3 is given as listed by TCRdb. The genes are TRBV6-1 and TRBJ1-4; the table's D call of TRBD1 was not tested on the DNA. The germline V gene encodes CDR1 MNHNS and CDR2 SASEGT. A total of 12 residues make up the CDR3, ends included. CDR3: CASSEAPRGLTV.

CDR3 nucleotide sequence: TGTGCCATCAGTGAGTCGATGATCAGACTAGCTAGCTCCTACGAGCAGTACTTC. Protein product: CAISESMIRLASSYEQYF. This chain connects TRBV10-3 to TRBJ2-7; 7 bases agree with TRBD2. Germline CDR1 is ENHRY and CDR2 is SYGVKD. This CDR3 spans 18 amino acids. V lost 0 bases, J lost 0 bases, and 11 bases stayed unmatched.

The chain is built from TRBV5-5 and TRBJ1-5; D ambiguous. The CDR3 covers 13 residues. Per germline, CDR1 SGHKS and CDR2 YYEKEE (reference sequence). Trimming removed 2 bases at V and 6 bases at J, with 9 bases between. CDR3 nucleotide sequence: TGTGCCAGCAGCTTAAGGTTGGGTCAGCCCCAGCATTTT. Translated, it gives CASSLRLGQPQHF.

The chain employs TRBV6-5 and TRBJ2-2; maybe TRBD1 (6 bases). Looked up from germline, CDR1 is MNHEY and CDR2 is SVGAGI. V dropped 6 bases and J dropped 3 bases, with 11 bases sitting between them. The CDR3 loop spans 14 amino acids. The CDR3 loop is CASSKNRDTGELFF. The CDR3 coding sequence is TGTGCCAGCAGCAAGAACAGGGACACCGGGGAGCTGTTTTTT.

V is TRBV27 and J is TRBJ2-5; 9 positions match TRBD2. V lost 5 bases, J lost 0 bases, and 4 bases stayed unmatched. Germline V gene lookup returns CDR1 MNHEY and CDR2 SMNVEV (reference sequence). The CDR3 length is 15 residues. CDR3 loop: CASSRLAVYQETQYF. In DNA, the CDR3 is TGTGCCAGCAGTAGACTAGCGGTGTACCAAGAGACCCAGTACTTC.

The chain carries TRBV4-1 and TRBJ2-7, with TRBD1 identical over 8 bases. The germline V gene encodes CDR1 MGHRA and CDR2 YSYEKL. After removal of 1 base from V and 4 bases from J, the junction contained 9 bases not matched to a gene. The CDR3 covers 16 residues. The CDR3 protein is CASSQGAPGGGYEQYF. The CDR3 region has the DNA TGCGCCAGCAGCCAAGGGGCCCCAGGGGGCGGTTACGAGCAGTACTTC.

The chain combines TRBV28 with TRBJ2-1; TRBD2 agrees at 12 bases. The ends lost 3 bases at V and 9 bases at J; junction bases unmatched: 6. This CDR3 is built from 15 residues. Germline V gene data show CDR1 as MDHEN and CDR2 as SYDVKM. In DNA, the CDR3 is TGTGCCAGCAGTTTGTCACTAGCGGGAGGTGGTGAGCAGTTCTTC. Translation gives CASSLSLAGGGEQFF.

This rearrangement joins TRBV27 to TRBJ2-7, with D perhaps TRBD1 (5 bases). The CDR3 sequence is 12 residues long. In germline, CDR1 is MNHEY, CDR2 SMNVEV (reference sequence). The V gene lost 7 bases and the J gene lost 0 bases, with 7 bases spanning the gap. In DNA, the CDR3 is TGTGCCAGCACAGGGAACTCCTACGAGCAGTACTTC. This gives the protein CASTGNSYEQYF.

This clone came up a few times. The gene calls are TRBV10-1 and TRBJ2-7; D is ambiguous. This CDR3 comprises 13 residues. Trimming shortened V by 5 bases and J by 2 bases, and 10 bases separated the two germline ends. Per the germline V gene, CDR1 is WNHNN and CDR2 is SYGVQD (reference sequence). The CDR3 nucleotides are TGCGCCAGCAGTCCCGGAAAGACCTACGAGCAGTACTTC. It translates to CASSPGKTYEQYF.

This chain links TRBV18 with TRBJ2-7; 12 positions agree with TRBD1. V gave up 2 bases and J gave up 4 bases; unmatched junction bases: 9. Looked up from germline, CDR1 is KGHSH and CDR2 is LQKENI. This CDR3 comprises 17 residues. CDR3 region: CASSPRVPGQGAYEQYF. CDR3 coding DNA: TGTGCCAGCTCACCAAGAGTACCGGGACAGGGGGCTTACGAGCAGTACTTC.

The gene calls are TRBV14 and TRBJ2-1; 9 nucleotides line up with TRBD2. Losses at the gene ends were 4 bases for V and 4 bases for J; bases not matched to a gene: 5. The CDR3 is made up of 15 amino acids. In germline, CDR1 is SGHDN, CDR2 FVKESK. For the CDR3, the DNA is TGTGCCAGCAGCCGAATTAGCGGGGGTTACAATGAGCAGTTCTTC. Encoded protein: CASSRISGGYNEQFF.

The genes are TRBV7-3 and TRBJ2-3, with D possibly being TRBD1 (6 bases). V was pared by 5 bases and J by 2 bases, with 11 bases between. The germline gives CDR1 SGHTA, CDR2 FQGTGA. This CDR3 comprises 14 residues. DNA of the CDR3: TGTGCCAGCAGCCCTGGACAGATCACAGATACGCAGTATTTT. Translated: CASSPGQITDTQYF.

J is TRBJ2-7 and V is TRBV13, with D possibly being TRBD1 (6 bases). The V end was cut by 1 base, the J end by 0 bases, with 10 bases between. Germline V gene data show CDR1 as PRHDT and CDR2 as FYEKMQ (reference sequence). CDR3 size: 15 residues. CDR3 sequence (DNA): TGTGCCAGCAGCTTAGTTACAGGGCCCTCCTACGAGCAGTACTTC. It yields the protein CASSLVTGPSYEQYF.

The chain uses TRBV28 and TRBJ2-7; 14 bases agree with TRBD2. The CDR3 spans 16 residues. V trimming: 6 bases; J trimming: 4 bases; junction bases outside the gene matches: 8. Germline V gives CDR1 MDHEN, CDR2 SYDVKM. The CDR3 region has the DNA TGTGCCAGCAGCCCGGGACTAGCGGGAGTGAATTACGAGCAGTACTTC. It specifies CASSPGLAGVNYEQYF.

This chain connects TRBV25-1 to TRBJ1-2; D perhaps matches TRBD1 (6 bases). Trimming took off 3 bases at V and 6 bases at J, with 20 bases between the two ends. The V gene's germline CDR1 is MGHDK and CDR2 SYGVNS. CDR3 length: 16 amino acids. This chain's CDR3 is CASSDSAGGQSNGYTF. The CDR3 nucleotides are TGTGCCAGCAGTGATTCCGCTGGCGGACAGTCGAATGGCTACACCTTC.

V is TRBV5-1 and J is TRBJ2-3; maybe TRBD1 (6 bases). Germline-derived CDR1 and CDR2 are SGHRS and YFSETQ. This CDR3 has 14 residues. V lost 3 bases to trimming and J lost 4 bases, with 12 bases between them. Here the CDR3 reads CASSSEQGSDTQYF. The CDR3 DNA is TGCGCCAGCAGCTCCGAACAGGGTTCAGATACGCAGTATTTT.

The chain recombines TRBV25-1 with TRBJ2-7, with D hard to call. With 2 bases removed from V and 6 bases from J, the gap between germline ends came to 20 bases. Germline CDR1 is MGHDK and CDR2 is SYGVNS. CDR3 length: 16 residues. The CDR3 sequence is CASSELLGLAGGEQYF. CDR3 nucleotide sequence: TGTGCCAGCAGTGAACTCCTCGGGTTGGCAGGTGGCGAGCAGTACTTC.

This CDR3 is CASSLGSGEGETQYF. CDR3 coding DNA: TGTGCCAGCAGCTTGGGTTCAGGGGAGGGGGAGACCCAGTACTTC. V is TRBV5-4 and J is TRBJ2-5, with D possibly matching TRBD2 (7 bases). CDR1 is SGHNT, CDR2 YYREEE, per germline (reference sequence). The CDR3 loop spans 15 amino acids. The germline V and J ends were trimmed by 0 bases and 5 bases, with 14 bases remaining between them. The full variable domain, with the rest looked up from reference TRBV5-4 and TRBJ2-5, is ETGVTQSPTHLIKTRGQQVTLRCSSQSGHNTVSWYQQALGQGPQFIFQYYREEENGRGNFPPRFSGLQFPNYSSELNVNALELDDSALYLCASSLGSGEGETQYFGPGTRLLVL.

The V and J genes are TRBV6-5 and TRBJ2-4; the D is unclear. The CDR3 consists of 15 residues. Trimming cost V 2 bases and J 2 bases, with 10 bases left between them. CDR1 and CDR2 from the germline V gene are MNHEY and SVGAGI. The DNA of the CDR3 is TGTGCCAGCAGTTACGGGGTGGGGTCCAAAAACATTCAGTACTTC. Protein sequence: CASSYGVGSKNIQYF.

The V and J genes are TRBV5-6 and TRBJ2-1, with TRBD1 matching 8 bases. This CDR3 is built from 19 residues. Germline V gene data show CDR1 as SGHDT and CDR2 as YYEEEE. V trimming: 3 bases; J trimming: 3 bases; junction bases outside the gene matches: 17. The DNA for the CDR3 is TGTGCCAGCAGCTCCGAACGTTACAGACAGGGGCGACTCTACAATGAGCAGTTCTTC. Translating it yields CASSSERYRQGRLYNEQFF.

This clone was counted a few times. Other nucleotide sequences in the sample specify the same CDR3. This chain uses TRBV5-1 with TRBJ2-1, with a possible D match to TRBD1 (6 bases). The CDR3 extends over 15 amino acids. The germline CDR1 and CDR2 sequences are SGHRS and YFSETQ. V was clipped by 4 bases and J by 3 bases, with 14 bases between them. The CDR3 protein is CASSLGQTSYNEQFF. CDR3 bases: TGCGCCAGCAGCCTGGGACAAACAAGCTACAATGAGCAGTTCTTC.

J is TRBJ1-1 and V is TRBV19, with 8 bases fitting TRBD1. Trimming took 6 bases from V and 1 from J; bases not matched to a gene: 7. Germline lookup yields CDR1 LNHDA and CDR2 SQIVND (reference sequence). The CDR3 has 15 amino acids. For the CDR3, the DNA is TGTGCCAGTAGCCCTTCGACAGGGGCGAACACTGAAGCTTTCTTT. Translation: CASSPSTGANTEAFF.